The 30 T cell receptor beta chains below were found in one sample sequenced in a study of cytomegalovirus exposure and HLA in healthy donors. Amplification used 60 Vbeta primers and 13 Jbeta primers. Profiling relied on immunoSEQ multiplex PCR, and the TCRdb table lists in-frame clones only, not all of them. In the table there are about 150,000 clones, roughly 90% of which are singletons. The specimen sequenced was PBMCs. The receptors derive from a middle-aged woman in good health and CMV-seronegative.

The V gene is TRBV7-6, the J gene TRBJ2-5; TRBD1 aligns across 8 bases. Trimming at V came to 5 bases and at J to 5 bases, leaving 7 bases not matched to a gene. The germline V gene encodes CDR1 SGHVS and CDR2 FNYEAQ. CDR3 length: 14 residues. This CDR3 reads CASSPTGVVETQYF. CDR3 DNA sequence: TGTGCCAGCAGCCCGACAGGGGTGGTGGAGACCCAGTACTTC.

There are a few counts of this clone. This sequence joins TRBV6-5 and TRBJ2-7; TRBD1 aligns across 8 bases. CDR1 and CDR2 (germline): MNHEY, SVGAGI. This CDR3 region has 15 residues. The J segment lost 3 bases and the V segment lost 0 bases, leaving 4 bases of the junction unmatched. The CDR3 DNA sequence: TGTGCCAGCAGTTACTCGGGACAGGAATTCTACGAGCAGTACTTC. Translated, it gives CASSYSGQEFYEQYF.

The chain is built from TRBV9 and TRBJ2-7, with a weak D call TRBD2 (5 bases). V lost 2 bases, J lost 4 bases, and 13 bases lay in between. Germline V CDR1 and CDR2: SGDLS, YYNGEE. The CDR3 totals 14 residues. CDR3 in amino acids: CASSVGFGGYEQYF. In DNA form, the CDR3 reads TGTGCCAGCAGCGTGGGATTCGGCGGGTACGAGCAGTACTTC.

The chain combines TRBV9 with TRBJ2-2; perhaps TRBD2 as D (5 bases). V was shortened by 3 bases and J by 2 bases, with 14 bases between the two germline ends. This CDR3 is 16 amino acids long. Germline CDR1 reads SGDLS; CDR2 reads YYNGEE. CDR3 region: CASSANHGLNTGELFF. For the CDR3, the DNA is TGTGCCAGCAGCGCCAACCACGGACTCAACACCGGGGAGCTGTTTTTT. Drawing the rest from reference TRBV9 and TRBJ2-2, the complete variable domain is DSGVTQTPKHLITATGQRVTLRCSPRSGDLSVYWYQQSLDQGLQFLIQYYNGEERAKGNILERFSAQQFPDLHSELNLSSLELGDSALYFCASSANHGLNTGELFFGEGSRLTVL.

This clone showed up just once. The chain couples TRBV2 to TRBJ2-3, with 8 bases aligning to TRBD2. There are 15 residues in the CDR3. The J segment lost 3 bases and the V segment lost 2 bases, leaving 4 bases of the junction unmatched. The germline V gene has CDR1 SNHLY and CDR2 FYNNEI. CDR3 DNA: TGTGCCAGCAGTGAACCAGCGGGAGTGACAGATACGCAGTATTTT. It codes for CASSEPAGVTDTQYF. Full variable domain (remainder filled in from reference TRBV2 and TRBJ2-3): EPEVTQTPSHQVTQMGQEVILRCVPISNHLYFYWYRQILGQKVEFLVSFYNNEISEKSEIFDDQFSVERPDGSNFTLKIRSTKLEDSAMYFCASSEPAGVTDTQYFGPGTRLTVL.

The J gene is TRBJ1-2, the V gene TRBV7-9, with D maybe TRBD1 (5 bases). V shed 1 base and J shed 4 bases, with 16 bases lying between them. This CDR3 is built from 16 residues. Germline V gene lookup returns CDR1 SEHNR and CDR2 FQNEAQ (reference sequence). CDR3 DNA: TGTGCCAGCAGCTTAGGCGGGGGTACTCCCGTCTATGGCTACACCTTC. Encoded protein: CASSLGGGTPVYGYTF.

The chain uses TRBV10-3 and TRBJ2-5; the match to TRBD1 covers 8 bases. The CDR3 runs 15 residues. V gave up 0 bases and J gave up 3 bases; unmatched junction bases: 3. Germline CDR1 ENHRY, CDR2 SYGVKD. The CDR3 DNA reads TGTGCCATCAGTGAGTCCGGGACAGGAAAAGAGACCCAGTACTTC. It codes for CAISESGTGKETQYF.

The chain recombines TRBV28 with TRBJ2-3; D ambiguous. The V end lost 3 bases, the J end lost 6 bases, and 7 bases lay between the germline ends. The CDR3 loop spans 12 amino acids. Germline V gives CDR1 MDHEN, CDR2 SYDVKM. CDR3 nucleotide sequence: TGTGCCAGCAGTTTTTTGCAGGATACGCAGTATTTT. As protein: CASSFLQDTQYF.

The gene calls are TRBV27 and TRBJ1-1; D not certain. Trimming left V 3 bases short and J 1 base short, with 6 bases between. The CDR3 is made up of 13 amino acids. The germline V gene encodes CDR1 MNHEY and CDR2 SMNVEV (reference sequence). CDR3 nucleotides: TGTGCCAGCAGTTTGAGCACGAACACTGAAGCTTTCTTT. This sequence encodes CASSLSTNTEAFF.

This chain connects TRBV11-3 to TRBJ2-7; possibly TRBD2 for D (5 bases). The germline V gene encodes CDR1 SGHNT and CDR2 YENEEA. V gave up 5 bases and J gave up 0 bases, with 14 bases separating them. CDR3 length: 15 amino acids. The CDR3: CASSPWTANSYEQYF. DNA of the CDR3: TGTGCCAGCAGCCCCTGGACTGCTAACTCCTACGAGCAGTACTTC.

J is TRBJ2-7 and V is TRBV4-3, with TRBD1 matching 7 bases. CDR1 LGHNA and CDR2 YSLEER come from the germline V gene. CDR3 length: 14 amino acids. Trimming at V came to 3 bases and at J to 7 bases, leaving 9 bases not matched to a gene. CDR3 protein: CASSHRGLSEEQYF. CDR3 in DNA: TGCGCCAGCAGCCACAGGGGGTTAAGTGAGGAGCAGTACTTC.

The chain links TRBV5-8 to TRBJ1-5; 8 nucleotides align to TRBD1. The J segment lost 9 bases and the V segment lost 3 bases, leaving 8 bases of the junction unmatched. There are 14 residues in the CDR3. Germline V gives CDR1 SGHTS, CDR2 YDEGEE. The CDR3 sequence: CASSSDRGNGPQHF. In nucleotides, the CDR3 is TGTGCCAGCAGCTCAGACAGGGGCAATGGGCCCCAGCATTTT.

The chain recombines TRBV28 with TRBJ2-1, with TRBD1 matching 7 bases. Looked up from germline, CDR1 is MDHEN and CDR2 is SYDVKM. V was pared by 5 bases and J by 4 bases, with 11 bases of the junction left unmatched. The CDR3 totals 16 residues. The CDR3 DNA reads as TGTGCCAGCAGTCTCCTACCCGGGACAGCATACAATGAGCAGTTCTTC. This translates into CASSLLPGTAYNEQFF.

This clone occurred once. CDR3 nucleotide sequence: TGTGCCAGCAGCTTAGCGCTTGCGACTAGCGGCACAGATACGCAGTATTTT. It is translated as CASSLALATSGTDTQYF. The J gene is TRBJ2-3, the V gene TRBV7-8, with 8 positions matching TRBD2. The CDR3 loop spans 17 amino acids. The V gene's germline CDR1 is SGHVS and CDR2 FQNEAQ. V dropped 0 bases and J dropped 1; count of bases not matched to a gene: 6.

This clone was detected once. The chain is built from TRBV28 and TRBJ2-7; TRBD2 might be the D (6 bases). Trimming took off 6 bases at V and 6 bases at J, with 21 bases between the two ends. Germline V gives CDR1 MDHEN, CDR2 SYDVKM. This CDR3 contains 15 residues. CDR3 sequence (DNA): TGTGCCAGCAGCCCCCTCACTTGGATCGGGGGCGAGCAGTACTTC. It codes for CASSPLTWIGGEQYF.

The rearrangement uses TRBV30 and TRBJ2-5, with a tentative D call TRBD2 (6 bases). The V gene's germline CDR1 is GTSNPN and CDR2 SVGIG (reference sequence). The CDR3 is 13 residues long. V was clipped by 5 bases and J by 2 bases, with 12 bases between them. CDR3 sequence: CAWGRLVQETQYF. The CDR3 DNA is TGTGCCTGGGGGAGACTAGTACAAGAGACCCAGTACTTC.

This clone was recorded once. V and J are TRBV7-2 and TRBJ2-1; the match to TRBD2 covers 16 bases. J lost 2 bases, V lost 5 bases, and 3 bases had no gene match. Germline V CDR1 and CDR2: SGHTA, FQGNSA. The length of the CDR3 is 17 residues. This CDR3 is CASSAGLAGGTYNEQFF. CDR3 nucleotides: TGTGCCAGCAGCGCGGGACTAGCGGGAGGGACCTACAATGAGCAGTTCTTC.

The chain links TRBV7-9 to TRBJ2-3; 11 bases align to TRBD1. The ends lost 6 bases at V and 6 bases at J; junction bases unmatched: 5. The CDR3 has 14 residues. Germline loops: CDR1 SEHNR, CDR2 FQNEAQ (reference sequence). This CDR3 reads CASRPGQGEDTQYF. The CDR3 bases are TGTGCCAGCAGGCCGGGACAGGGGGAGGATACGCAGTATTTT.

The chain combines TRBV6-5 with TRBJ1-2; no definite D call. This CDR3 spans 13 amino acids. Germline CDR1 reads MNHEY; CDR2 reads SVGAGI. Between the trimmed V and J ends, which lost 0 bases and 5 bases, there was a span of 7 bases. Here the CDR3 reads CASSYSASYGYTF. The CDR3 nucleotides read TGTGCCAGCAGTTACTCGGCCAGTTATGGCTACACCTTC.

The CDR3 is CASSLNTDTQYF. As DNA, the CDR3 is TGTGCCAGCAGTTTAAACACAGATACGCAGTATTTT. V is TRBV6-6 and J is TRBJ2-3, with no clear D. CDR3 length: 12 amino acids. V was cut by 4 bases and J by 2 bases, with 4 bases left in between. Germline V gene data show CDR1 as MNHNY and CDR2 as SVGAGI (reference sequence).

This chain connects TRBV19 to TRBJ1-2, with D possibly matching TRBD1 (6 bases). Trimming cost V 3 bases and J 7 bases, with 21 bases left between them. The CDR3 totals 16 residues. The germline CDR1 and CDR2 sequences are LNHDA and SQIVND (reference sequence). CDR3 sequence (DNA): TGTGCCAGTAGTATCTTCCCTCGAACAGGGTCGGTTGGCTACACCTTC. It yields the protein CASSIFPRTGSVGYTF.

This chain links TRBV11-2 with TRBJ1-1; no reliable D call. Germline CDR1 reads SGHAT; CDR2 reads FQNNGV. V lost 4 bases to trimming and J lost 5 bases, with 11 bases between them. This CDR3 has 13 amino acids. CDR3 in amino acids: CASSSYGGTEAFF. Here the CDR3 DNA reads TGTGCCAGCAGCTCATATGGAGGGACTGAAGCTTTCTTT. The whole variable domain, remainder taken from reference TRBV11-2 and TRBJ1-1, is EAGVAQSPRYKIIEKRQSVAFWCNPISGHATLYWYQQILGQGPKLLIQFQNNGVVDDSQLPKDRFSAERLKGVDSTLKIQPAKLEDSAVYLCASSSYGGTEAFFGQGTRLTVV.

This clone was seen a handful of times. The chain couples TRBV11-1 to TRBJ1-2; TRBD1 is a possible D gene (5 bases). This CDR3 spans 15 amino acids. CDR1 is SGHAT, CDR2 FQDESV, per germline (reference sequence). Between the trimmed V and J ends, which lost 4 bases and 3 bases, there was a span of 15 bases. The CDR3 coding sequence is TGTGCCAGCAGCTCCTGGGCCCTAGGGGACTATGGCTACACCTTC. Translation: CASSSWALGDYGYTF.

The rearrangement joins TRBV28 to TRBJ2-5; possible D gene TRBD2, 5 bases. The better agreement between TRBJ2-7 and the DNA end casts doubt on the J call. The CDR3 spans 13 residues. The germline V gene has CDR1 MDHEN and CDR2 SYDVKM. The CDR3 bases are TGTGCCAGCGGACTCTCTTCAACCTACGAGCAGTACTTC. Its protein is CASGLSSTYEQYF.

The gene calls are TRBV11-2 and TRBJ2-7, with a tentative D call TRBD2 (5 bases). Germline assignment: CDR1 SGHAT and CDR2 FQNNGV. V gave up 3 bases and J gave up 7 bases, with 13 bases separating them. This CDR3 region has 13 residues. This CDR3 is CASSFQHTGEQYF. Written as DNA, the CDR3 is TGTGCCAGCAGCTTCCAGCATACGGGGGAGCAGTACTTC.

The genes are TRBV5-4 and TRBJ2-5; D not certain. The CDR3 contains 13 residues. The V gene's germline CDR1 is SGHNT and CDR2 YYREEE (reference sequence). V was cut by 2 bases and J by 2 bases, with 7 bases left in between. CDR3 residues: CASSFAGQETQYF. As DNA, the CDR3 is TGTGCCAGCAGCTTCGCCGGGCAAGAGACCCAGTACTTC.

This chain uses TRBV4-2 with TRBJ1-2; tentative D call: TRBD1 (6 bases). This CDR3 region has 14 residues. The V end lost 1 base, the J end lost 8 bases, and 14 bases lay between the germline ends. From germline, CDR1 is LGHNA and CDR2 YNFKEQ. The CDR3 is CASSQAGGPLGYTF. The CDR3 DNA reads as TGTGCCAGCAGCCAAGCGGGGGGCCCGCTGGGCTACACCTTC.

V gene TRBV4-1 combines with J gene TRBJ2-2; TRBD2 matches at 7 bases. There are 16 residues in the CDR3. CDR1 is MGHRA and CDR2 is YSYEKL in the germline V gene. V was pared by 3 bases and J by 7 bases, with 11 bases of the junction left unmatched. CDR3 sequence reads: CASSHPLARHLGELFF. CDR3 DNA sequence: TGCGCCAGCAGCCACCCACTAGCGAGACACCTCGGGGAGCTGTTTTTT.

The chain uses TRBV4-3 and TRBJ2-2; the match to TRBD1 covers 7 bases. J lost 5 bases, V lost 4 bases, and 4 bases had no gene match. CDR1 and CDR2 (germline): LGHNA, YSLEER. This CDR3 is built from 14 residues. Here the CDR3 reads CASSLIRGTGELFF. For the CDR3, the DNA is TGCGCCAGCAGCCTGATCAGGGGGACCGGGGAGCTGTTTTTT.

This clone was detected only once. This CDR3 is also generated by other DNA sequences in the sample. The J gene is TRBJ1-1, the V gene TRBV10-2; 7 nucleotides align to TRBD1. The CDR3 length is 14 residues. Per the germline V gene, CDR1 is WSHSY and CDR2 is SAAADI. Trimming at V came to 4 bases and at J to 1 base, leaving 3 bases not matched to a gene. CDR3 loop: CASSVPGGNTEAFF. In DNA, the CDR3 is TGCGCCAGCAGTGTTCCAGGGGGGAACACTGAAGCTTTCTTT.